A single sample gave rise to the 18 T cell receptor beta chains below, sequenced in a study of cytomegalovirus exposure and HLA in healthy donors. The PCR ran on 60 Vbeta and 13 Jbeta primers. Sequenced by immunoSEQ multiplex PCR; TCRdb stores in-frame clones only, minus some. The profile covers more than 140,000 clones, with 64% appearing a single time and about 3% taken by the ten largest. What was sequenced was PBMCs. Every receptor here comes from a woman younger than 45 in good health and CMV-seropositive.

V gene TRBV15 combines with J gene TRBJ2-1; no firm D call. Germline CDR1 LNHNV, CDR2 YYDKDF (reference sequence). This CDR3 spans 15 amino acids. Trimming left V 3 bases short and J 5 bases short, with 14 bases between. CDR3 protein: CATSSVQVRNNEQFF. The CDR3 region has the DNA TGTGCCACCAGCAGTGTCCAGGTCCGAAACAATGAGCAGTTCTTC.

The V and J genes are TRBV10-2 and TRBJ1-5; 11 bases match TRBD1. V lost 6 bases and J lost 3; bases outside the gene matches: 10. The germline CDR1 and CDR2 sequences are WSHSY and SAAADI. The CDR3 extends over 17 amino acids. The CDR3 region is CASRGAGQGGVNQPQHF. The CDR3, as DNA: TGCGCCAGCAGGGGTGCGGGACAGGGGGGAGTCAATCAGCCCCAGCATTTT.

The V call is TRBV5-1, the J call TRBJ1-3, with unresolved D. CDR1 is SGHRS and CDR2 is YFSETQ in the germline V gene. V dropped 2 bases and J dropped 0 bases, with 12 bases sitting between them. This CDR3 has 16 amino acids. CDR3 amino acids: CASSFLDSSSGNTIYF. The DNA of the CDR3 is TGCGCCAGCAGCTTTCTAGATAGTAGCTCTGGAAACACCATATATTTT.

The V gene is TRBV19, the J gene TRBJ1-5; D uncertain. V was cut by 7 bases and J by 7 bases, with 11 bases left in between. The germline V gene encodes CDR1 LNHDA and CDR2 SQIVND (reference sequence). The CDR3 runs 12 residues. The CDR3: CASTRGSQPQHF. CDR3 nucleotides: TGTGCCAGTACCCGCGGGTCCCAGCCCCAGCATTTT. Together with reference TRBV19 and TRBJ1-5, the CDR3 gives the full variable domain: DGGITQSPKYLFRKEGQNVTLSCEQNLNHDAMYWYRQDPGQGLRLIYYSQIVNDFQKGDIAEGYSVSREKKESFPLTVTSAQKNPTAFYLCASTRGSQPQHFGDGTRLSIL.

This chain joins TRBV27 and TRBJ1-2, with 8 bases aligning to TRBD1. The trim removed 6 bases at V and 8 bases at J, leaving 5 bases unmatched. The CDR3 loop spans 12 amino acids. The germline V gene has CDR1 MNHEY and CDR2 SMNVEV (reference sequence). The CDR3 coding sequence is TGTGCCAGCAGGACAGGGGCTGGGGGCTACACCTTC. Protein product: CASRTGAGGYTF.

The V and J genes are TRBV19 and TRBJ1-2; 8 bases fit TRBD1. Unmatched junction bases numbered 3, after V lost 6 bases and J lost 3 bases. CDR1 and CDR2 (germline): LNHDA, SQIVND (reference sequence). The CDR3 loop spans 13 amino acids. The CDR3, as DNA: TGTGCCAGTAGCATACAGGGGGACTATGGCTACACCTTC. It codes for CASSIQGDYGYTF.

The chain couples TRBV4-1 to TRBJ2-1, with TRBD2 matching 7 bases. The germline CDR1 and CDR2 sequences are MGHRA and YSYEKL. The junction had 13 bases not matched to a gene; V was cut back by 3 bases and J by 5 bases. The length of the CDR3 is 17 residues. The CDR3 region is CASSQGVRGDADNEQFF. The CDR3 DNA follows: TGCGCCAGCAGCCAGGGGGTCCGGGGGGATGCAGACAATGAGCAGTTCTTC.

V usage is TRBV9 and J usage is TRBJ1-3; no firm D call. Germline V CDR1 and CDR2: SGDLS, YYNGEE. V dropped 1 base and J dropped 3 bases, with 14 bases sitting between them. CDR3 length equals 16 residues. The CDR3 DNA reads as TGTGCCAGCAGCGTAAGCGCGGGCTTAATTGGAAACACCATATATTTT. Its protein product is CASSVSAGLIGNTIYF. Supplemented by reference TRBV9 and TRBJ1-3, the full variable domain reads DSGVTQTPKHLITATGQRVTLRCSPRSGDLSVYWYQQSLDQGLQFLIQYYNGEERAKGNILERFSAQQFPDLHSELNLSSLELGDSALYFCASSVSAGLIGNTIYFGEGSWLTVV.

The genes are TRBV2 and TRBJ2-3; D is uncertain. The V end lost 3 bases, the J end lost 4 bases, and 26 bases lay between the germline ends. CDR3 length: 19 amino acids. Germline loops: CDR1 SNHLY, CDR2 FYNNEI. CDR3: CASSDGRLWVWKIPDTQYF. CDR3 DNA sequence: TGTGCCAGCAGTGACGGCAGGCTTTGGGTCTGGAAAATTCCAGATACGCAGTATTTT.

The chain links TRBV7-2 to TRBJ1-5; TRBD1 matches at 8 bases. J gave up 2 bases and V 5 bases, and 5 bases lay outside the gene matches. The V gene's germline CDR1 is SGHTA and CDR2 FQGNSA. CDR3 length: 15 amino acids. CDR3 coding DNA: TGTGCCAGCAGCCGTCAGGACAGGGGCAATCAGCCCCAGCATTTT. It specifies CASSRQDRGNQPQHF.

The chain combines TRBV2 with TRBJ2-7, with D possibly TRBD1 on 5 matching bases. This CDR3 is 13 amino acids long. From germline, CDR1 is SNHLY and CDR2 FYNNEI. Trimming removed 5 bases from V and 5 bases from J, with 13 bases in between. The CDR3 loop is CASSKEQGHEQYF. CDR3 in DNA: TGTGCCAGCAGTAAAGAGCAGGGCCACGAGCAGTACTTC.

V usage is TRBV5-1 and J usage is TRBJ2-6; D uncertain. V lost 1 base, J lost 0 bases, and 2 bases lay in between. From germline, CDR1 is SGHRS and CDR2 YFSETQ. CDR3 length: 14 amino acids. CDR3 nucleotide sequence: TGCGCCAGCAGCTTGTACTCTGGGGCCAACGTCCTGACTTTC. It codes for CASSLYSGANVLTF.

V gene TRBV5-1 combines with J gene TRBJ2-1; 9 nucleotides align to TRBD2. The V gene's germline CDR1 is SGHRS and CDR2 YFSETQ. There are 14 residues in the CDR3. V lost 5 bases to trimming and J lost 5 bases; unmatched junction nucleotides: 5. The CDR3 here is CASSSLAGHNEQFF. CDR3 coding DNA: TGCGCCAGCAGTTCGCTAGCGGGGCACAATGAGCAGTTCTTC. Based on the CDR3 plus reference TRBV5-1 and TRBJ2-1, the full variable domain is KAGVTQTPRYLIKTRGQQVTLSCSPISGHRSVSWYQQTPGQGLQFLFEYFSETQRNKGNFPGRFSGRQFSNSRSEMNVSTLELGDSALYLCASSSLAGHNEQFFGPGTRLTVL.

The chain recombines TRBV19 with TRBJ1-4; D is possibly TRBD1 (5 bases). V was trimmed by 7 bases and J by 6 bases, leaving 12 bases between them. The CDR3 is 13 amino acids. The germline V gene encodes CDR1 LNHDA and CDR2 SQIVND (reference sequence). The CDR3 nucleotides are TGTGCCAGTACGGGCAGGGCCTATGAAAAACTGTTTTTT. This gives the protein CASTGRAYEKLFF.

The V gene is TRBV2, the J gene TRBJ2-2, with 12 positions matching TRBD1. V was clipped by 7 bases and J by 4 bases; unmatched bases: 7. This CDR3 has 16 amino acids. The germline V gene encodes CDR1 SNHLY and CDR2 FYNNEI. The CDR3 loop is CASKRDRGRGTGELFF. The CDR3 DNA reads TGTGCCAGCAAACGGGACAGGGGGCGAGGCACCGGGGAGCTGTTTTTT.

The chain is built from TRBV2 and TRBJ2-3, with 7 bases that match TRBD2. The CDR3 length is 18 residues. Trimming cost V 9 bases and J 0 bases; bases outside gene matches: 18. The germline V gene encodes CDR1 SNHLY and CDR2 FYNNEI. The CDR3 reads CARTLGRDYVLSTDTQYF. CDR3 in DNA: TGTGCCAGGACCTTGGGACGGGACTATGTACTCAGCACAGATACGCAGTATTTT.

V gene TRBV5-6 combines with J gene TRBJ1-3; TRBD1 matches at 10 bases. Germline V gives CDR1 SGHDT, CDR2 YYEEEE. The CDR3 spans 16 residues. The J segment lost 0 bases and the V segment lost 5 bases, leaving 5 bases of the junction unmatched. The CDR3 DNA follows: TGTGCCAGCAGTATAGGGACAGGGGTCTCTGGAAACACCATATATTTT. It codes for CASSIGTGVSGNTIYF.

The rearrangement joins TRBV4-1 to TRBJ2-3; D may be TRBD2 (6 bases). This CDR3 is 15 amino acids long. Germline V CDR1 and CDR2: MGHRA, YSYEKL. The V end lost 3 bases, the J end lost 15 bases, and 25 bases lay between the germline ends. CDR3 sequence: CASSHPIGGWPQVYF. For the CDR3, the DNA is TGCGCCAGCAGCCATCCCATTGGGGGGTGGCCTCAAGTTTATTTT.